This T cell receptor beta chain is drawn from a study of immune heterogeneity within non-small cell lung tumors. Study-level points and caveats: Alongside site-unique high-frequency clones, identical dominant CDR3 beta clonotypes recurred across tumor sites within a patient.

This CDR3 contains 17 residues. Per the germline V gene, CDR1 is LNHDA and CDR2 is SQIVND (reference sequence). V gave up 0 bases and J gave up 6 bases; unmatched junction bases: 12. Multiplex PCR relied on 32 V and 13 J primers to amplify TCR beta CDR3. A single record per CDR3 protein comes from TCRdb applying MiXCR to the multiplex PCR reads. The table includes about 11,000 distinct CDR3 sequences, approximately 20% detected once. With approximately 600 ng used per sample, the template was genomic DNA from bulk tumor. Biopsy collection occurred during surgery, with several far-apart biopsies per primary tumor. Enrolled individuals presented with untreated, newly diagnosed non-small cell lung cancer and received curative surgery. For this clonotype: The antigen remains unidentified.

This receptor was taken from a man aged 55 to 70 with non-small cell lung cancer. Sequenced: lung tumor tissue. The chain couples TRBV19 to TRBJ1-2; 8 bases are shared with TRBD1. CDR3: CASSIDDRGLVLDGYTF. The CDR3 DNA reads TGTGCCAGTAGTATAGACGACAGGGGATTGGTTCTCGATGGCTACACCTTC.